A single sample is the source of the 32 T cell receptor beta chains below, sequenced in a study of breast tumors, draining lymph nodes, adjacent tissues. The lymph nodes were axillary draining lymph nodes from breast cancer patients. TCRdb redid the calling of the multiplex PCR reads with MiXCR, one entry per CDR3 protein. The sample has fewer than 150,000 distinct CDR3 sequences, over 20% seen once. Sequencing used axillary lymph node tissue. Receptor source: a female donor with breast cancer. Some clones in this sample may be carry-over from other donors' samples.

This clonotype has a count of ten or more. The chain employs TRBV30 and TRBJ2-5; the D gene is possibly TRBD1 (5 bases). The CDR3 runs 12 residues. Germline V CDR1 and CDR2: GTSNPN, SVGIG (reference sequence). The V end lost 3 bases, the J end lost 13 bases, and 18 bases lay between the germline ends. The CDR3 bases are TGTGCCTGGAGCCCCCTCGACAGTCGTAGGTACTTC. Protein: CAWSPLDSRRYF.

This clonotype was recorded many times. The rearrangement uses TRBV10-3 and TRBJ1-2; a possible D gene is TRBD1 (6 bases). Germline assignment: CDR1 ENHRY and CDR2 SYGVKD. This CDR3 spans 13 amino acids. With 3 bases removed from V and 4 bases from J, the gap between germline ends came to 9 bases. In DNA form, the CDR3 reads TGTGCCATCAGTGATACAGGGATCTATGGCTACACCTTC. Amino acids: CAISDTGIYGYTF.

This clonotype was seen a few times. A much larger clone differs by one base, so this may be a read error. The chain couples TRBV20-1 to TRBJ2-5, with D tentatively TRBD1 (6 bases). The CDR3 loop spans 13 amino acids. The germline CDR1 and CDR2 sequences are DFQATT and SNEGSKA (reference sequence). The CDR3 DNA sequence: TGCAGTGCCGCGGACAGTACGCAAGAGGCCCAGTACTTC. Translated, it gives CSAADSTQEAQYF.

This clonotype was picked up many times. CDR3 sequence: CAWKAQSSGNTIYF. As DNA, the CDR3 is TGTGCCTGGAAGGCTCAGTCATCTGGAAACACCATATATTTT. The chain carries TRBV30 and TRBJ1-3; D gene uncertain. In germline, CDR1 is GTSNPN, CDR2 SVGIG (reference sequence). Trimming shortened V by 4 bases and J by 1 base, and 11 bases separated the two germline ends. CDR3 length equals 14 residues.

Many counts were recorded for this clonotype. The chain has TRBV9 and TRBJ1-3; D gene ambiguous. V was trimmed by 0 bases and J by 5 bases, leaving 9 bases between them. CDR3 length equals 14 residues. Germline V gene sequence: CDR1 SGDLS, CDR2 YYNGEE. The CDR3 region has the DNA TGTGCCAGCAGCGTAGACGGGAGTCGAAACACCATATATTTT. Protein: CASSVDGSRNTIYF.

In its sample, this clonotype was seen many times. V gene TRBV10-2 combines with J gene TRBJ2-7; TRBD1 agrees at 10 bases. The CDR3 sequence is 12 residues long. Germline lookup yields CDR1 WSHSY and CDR2 SAAADI. With 6 bases clipped from V and 5 bases from J, the junction kept 1 base outside the gene matches. The CDR3 spells CASSGTGDEQYF. CDR3 in DNA: TGCGCCAGCAGCGGGACAGGGGACGAGCAGTACTTC.

About this clonotype itself: A much bigger clone sits one base away, suggesting this may be a read error. The CDR3 ends on some other residue instead of the conserved phenylalanine or tryptophan, so this is likely a read error. The rearrangement joins TRBV13 to TRBJ2-6; no clear D gene. Trimming stripped 1 base from V and 2 bases from J, with 3 bases between. Germline CDR1 PRHDT, CDR2 FYEKMQ (reference sequence). CDR3 length: 14 amino acids. Written as DNA, the CDR3 is TGTGCCAGCAGCTTAGAGGCTGGGGCCAACGTCCTGACTCTC. Protein sequence: CASSLEAGANVLTL.

The chain joins TRBV11-3 to TRBJ2-2; D not resolved. The V end was cut by 5 bases, the J end by 5 bases, with 12 bases between. The CDR3 sequence is 14 residues long. The germline gives CDR1 SGHNT, CDR2 YENEEA. The DNA of the CDR3 is TGTGCCAGCAGCCTCGGATTGGGGACCGGGGAGCTGTTTTTT. Amino acids: CASSLGLGTGELFF. Based on the CDR3 plus reference TRBV11-3 and TRBJ2-2, the full variable domain is EAGVVQSPRYKIIEKKQPVAFWCNPISGHNTLYWYLQNLGQGPELLIRYENEEAVDDSQLPKDRFSAERLKGVDSTLKIQPAELGDSAVYLCASSLGLGTGELFFGEGSRLTVL.

The rearrangement links TRBV30 to TRBJ1-5; D gene uncertain. The CDR3 covers 13 residues. The germline V gene has CDR1 GTSNPN and CDR2 SVGIG (reference sequence). Trimming shortened V by 0 bases and J by 7 bases, and 10 bases separated the two germline ends. Here the CDR3 reads CAWSVERWQPQHF. The DNA for the CDR3 is TGTGCCTGGAGTGTAGAGAGATGGCAGCCCCAGCATTTT. Full variable domain (remainder filled in from reference TRBV30 and TRBJ1-5): SQTIHQWPATLVQPVGSPLSLECTVEGTSNPNLYWYRQAAGRGLQLLFYSVGIGQISSEVPQNLSASRPQDRQFILSSKKLLLSDSGFYLCAWSVERWQPQHFGDGTRLSIL.

Only one count was recorded for this clonotype. Since the CDR3 does not end with the conserved phenylalanine or tryptophan, this likely comes from a read error. No DNA is shown, since the ends of the CDR3 on it are uncertain; the CDR3 is the one TCRdb lists. The gene calls are TRBV20-1 and TRBJ1-6; TRBD1 reflects the table's D call only, with no check against the DNA. From germline, CDR1 is DFQATT and CDR2 SNEGSKA (reference sequence). The CDR3 sequence runs 16 residues, both termini included. CDR3 loop: CSARSGTQGSNSPLRS.

This clonotype appeared a few times. The CDR3 DNA sequence: TGTGCCAGCAGCATAGGGTCTGGGAGTCAGCAGCCCCAGCATTTT. This translates into CASSIGSGSQQPQHF. V is TRBV11-2 and J is TRBJ1-5; D gene ambiguous. From germline, CDR1 is SGHAT and CDR2 FQNNGV. The V gene lost 5 bases and the J gene lost 7 bases, with 18 bases spanning the gap. The length of the CDR3 is 15 residues.

J is TRBJ2-3 and V is TRBV6-8, with 7 nucleotides matching TRBD2. The junction had 22 bases not matched to a gene; V was cut back by 4 bases and J by 0 bases. CDR3 length equals 21 residues. CDR1 MNHGY and CDR2 SAAAGT come from the germline V gene. CDR3 amino acids: CASSCTQGGGGHQPSTDTQYF. The CDR3 DNA follows: TGTGCCAGCAGTTGCACCCAGGGCGGCGGGGGTCATCAACCTAGCACAGATACGCAGTATTTT.

This clonotype was found a few times. One end of the junction does not line up with germline, which may come from a read error. The chain recombines TRBV6-2 or TRBV6-3 with TRBJ1-6, with D possibly being TRBD1 (6 bases). The CDR3 runs 15 residues. Germline values: CDR1 MNHEY, CDR2 SVGEGT. The CDR3 sequence is CASSYREGGNSPLRF. The CDR3 bases are TGTGCCAGCAGTTACCGGGAGGGGGGTAATTCACCCCTCCGCTTT.

In its sample, this clonotype was seen many times. The chain uses TRBV30 and TRBJ2-7, with 10 positions matching TRBD2. The germline V gene has CDR1 GTSNPN and CDR2 SVGIG (reference sequence). The CDR3 extends over 16 amino acids. The J segment lost 3 bases and the V segment lost 6 bases, leaving 14 bases of the junction unmatched. CDR3 residues: CACSVLTGTSVYEQYF. As DNA, the CDR3 is TGTGCCTGTTCCGTGCTGACCGGGACTAGCGTCTACGAGCAGTACTTC.

With regard to this clonotype: One end of the junction varies from germline; a read error may be responsible. The rearrangement links TRBV5-5 to TRBJ2-3, with D possibly being TRBD2 (6 bases). Germline CDR1 SGHKS, CDR2 YYEKEE (reference sequence). The CDR3 is 13 residues long. DNA for the CDR3: TGTACCAGCAGCGGAGGGCCAGCAGATACGCAGTATTTT. Translating it yields CTSSGGPADTQYF.

The rearrangement links TRBV18 to TRBJ1-3, with D tentatively TRBD1 (6 bases). Trimming shortened V by 2 bases and J by 2 bases, and 16 bases separated the two germline ends. Germline V gives CDR1 KGHSH, CDR2 LQKENI. This CDR3 has 17 amino acids. DNA of the CDR3: TGTGCCAGCTCACCATATCCCACAGGGTCCACTGGAAACACCATATATTTT. Translating gives CASSPYPTGSTGNTIYF. The full variable domain, completed using reference TRBV18 and TRBJ1-3, is NAGVMQNPRHLVRRRGQEARLRCSPMKGHSHVYWYRQLPEEGLKFMVYLQKENIIDESGMPKERFSAEFPKEGPSILRIQQVVRGDSAAYFCASSPYPTGSTGNTIYFGEGSWLTVV.

This clonotype has at least ten counts. This sequence joins TRBV20-1 and TRBJ2-3; perhaps TRBD2 as D (6 bases). This CDR3 region has 12 residues. Germline-derived CDR1 and CDR2 are DFQATT and SNEGSKA (reference sequence). Trimming removed 4 bases from V and 2 bases from J, with 7 bases in between. In DNA form, the CDR3 reads TGCAGTGCTAAGGACTACACAGATACGCAGTATTTT. This codes for CSAKDYTDTQYF.

This clonotype was seen more than once but under ten times. This sequence joins TRBV9 and TRBJ1-1; a possible D gene is TRBD1 (6 bases). Germline V CDR1 and CDR2: SGDLS, YYNGEE. This CDR3 spans 14 amino acids. The ends were cut back, 3 bases at V and 4 bases at J, with 13 bases in the middle. As DNA, the CDR3 is TGTGCCAGCAGCGCAAACAGGGCTGGCACTGAAGCTTTCTTT. It is translated as CASSANRAGTEAFF.

The CDR3 region has the DNA TGTGCCAGCAGTTTAACATCTACAGGGAACTACGAGCAGTACTTC. Protein sequence: CASSLTSTGNYEQYF. The chain uses TRBV28 and TRBJ2-7; possible D gene TRBD1, 6 bases. The V and J ends lost 2 bases and 3 bases respectively, with 14 bases between them. Per germline, CDR1 MDHEN and CDR2 SYDVKM. The CDR3 has 15 residues.

This clonotype has ten or more counts. The genes are TRBV14 and TRBJ2-3, with 10 nucleotides matching TRBD2. Germline values: CDR1 SGHDN, CDR2 FVKESK. The CDR3 covers 16 residues. V gave up 3 bases and J gave up 3 bases; unmatched junction bases: 6. The DNA for the CDR3 is TGTGCCAGCAGCCACCGGACTAGCGGAGAAACAGATACGCAGTATTTT. This codes for CASSHRTSGETDTQYF.

This clonotype was seen ten or more times. J is TRBJ2-2 and V is TRBV11-2, with 15 bases that match TRBD2. Germline trimming cut 5 bases from V and 2 bases from J; bases unmatched to any gene: 3. CDR3 length equals 17 residues. The germline CDR1 and CDR2 sequences are SGHAT and FQNNGV. CDR3 bases: TGTGCCAGCAGCCGGACTAGCGGGAGGGGTAACACCGGGGAGCTGTTTTTT. Amino acids: CASSRTSGRGNTGELFF.

In regard to this clonotype: A read error may be the cause here, since a much bigger clone is one base away. This sequence joins TRBV9 and TRBJ2-3; TRBD2 aligns across 9 bases. The V gene's germline CDR1 is SGDLS and CDR2 YYNGEE. The CDR3 has 18 amino acids. The ends lost 4 bases at V and 5 bases at J; junction bases unmatched: 17. The CDR3 bases are TGTGCCAGCAGCACCCGGGCGGGAGGGCCCTGGGGGGGAGATACGCAGTATTTT. Protein product: CASSTRAGGPWGGDTQYF.

Ten or more counts support this clonotype. J is TRBJ2-1 and V is TRBV2; 9 bases map to TRBD1. There are 16 residues in the CDR3. The V gene's germline CDR1 is SNHLY and CDR2 FYNNEI. The V and J ends lost 5 bases and 8 bases, in that order; junction bases with no gene match: 13. CDR3 residues: CASSLGQGSMGYEQFF. CDR3 in DNA: TGTGCCAGCAGTTTGGGACAGGGAAGTATGGGTTATGAGCAGTTCTTC.

The table lists this clonotype with many counts. The chain recombines TRBV20-1 with TRBJ1-2; D is undetermined. The length of the CDR3 is 12 residues. Germline-derived CDR1 and CDR2 are DFQATT and SNEGSKA (reference sequence). V was trimmed by 6 bases and J by 4 bases, leaving 12 bases between them. The CDR3: CSAPWASYGYTF. The CDR3 region has the DNA TGCAGTGCGCCCTGGGCCAGCTATGGCTACACCTTC.

This clonotype was detected a few times. A much larger clone differs from this one at a single base, so this may be a read error. This chain links TRBV6-5 with TRBJ2-1, with 15 bases fitting TRBD2. The germline V gene encodes CDR1 MNHEY and CDR2 SVGAGI. The length of the CDR3 is 14 residues. The trim removed 7 bases at V and 10 bases at J, leaving 5 bases unmatched. The CDR3 DNA follows: TGTGCCAGCAAGTGGACTAGCGGGGGGGGCGAGCAGTTCTTC. Amino acids: CASKWTSGGGEQFF.

At least ten counts were recorded for this clonotype. The chain employs TRBV5-1 and TRBJ2-7; D gene ambiguous. The V and J ends lost 4 bases and 7 bases respectively, with 15 bases between them. Germline loops: CDR1 SGHRS, CDR2 YFSETQ. The CDR3 has 13 residues. The CDR3 protein is CASSTWNQKEQYF. The CDR3 nucleotides read TGCGCCAGCAGCACCTGGAACCAGAAGGAGCAGTACTTC.

The CDR3 sequence: CASSLGGRVGETQYF. The CDR3 DNA follows: TGTGCCAGCAGCTTAGGCGGGAGGGTTGGAGAGACCCAGTACTTC. The V call is TRBV7-9, the J call TRBJ2-5; 9 positions agree with TRBD2. CDR3 size: 15 residues. CDR1 and CDR2 (germline): SEHNR, FQNEAQ (reference sequence). V lost 1 base, J lost 4 bases, and 4 bases stayed unmatched.

This clonotype was detected many times. The V and J genes are TRBV5-1 and TRBJ2-1; TRBD1 matches at 7 bases. Germline V gives CDR1 SGHRS, CDR2 YFSETQ. This CDR3 has 15 residues. Trimming at V came to 2 bases and at J to 0 bases, leaving 2 bases not matched to a gene. The DNA for the CDR3 is TGCGCCAGCAGCTTCCGGGACAGCTCCTACAATGAGCAGTTCTTC. Residues: CASSFRDSSYNEQFF.

This clonotype was counted ten times or more. This chain uses TRBV5-6 with TRBJ2-1, with a possible D match to TRBD2 (5 bases). The germline V gene encodes CDR1 SGHDT and CDR2 YYEEEE. CDR3 size: 14 residues. V was trimmed by 6 bases and J by 2 bases, leaving 12 bases between them. The CDR3 DNA reads TGTGCCAGCACCGGAGCGGAGGCCTACAATGAGCAGTTCTTC. This gives the protein CASTGAEAYNEQFF.

This clonotype was seen ten or more times. The genes are TRBV11-3 and TRBJ2-5; the D is unclear. V was trimmed by 0 bases and J by 3 bases, leaving 14 bases between them. The germline V gene encodes CDR1 SGHNT and CDR2 YENEEA. The CDR3 runs to 16 residues. The CDR3 coding sequence is TGTGCCAGCAGCTTAGAGGAAGGGCTCGAGGAAGAGACCCAGTACTTC. The encoded protein is CASSLEEGLEEETQYF.

This clonotype came up many times. V gene TRBV5-1 combines with J gene TRBJ1-5, with D possibly being TRBD1 (6 bases). Looked up from germline, CDR1 is SGHRS and CDR2 is YFSETQ. The ends were cut back, 1 base at V and 4 bases at J, with 12 bases in the middle. The CDR3 loop spans 15 amino acids. The DNA for the CDR3 is TGCGCCAGCAGCTTGACGGGGGACACGAATCAGCCCCAGCATTTT. This encodes CASSLTGDTNQPQHF.

This clonotype was seen repeatedly, ten times or more. This chain uses TRBV9 with TRBJ2-2, with D perhaps matching TRBD2 (6 bases). The CDR3 sequence is 15 residues long. Trimming pared 4 bases from V and 5 bases from J, leaving 15 bases between. CDR1 and CDR2 from the germline V gene are SGDLS and YYNGEE. The CDR3 DNA follows: TGTGCCAGCAGCCCCGTCGGGAGAGGGACCGGGGAGCTGTTTTTT. It specifies CASSPVGRGTGELFF.